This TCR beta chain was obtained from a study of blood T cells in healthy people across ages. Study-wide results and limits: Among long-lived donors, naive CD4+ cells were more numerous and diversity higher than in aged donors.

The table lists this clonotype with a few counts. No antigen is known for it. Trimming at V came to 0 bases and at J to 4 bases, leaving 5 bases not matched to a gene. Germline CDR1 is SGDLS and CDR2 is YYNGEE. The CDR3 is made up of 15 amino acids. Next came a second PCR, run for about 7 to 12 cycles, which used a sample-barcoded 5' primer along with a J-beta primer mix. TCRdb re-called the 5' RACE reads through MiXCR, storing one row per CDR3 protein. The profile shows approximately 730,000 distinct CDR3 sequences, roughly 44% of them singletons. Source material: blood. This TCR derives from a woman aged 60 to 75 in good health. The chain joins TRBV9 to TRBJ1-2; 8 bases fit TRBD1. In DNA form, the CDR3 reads TGTGCCAGCAGCGTAGCAGCACAGGGGGGCTATGGCTACACCTTC. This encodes CASSVAAQGGYGYTF.